This TCR beta chain was captured in a study of radiation and T cells in renal cell carcinoma. Libraries were prepared by immunoSEQ multiplex PCR; TCRdb keeps only in-frame clonotypes and omits some of them. The table has around 16,000 clones, around 50% seen once. The V end lost 6 bases, the J end lost 12 bases, and 26 bases lay between the germline ends. Germline V lookup: CDR1 LGHNT, CDR2 FRNRAP. The CDR3 has 16 residues. This clone is medium-sized (0.01 to 0.1%). Stated treatment: 15 Gy SBRT to primary tumor, nephrectomy 4 weeks later. The source material was tumor tissue, sampled from a patient whose treatment included radiotherapy and nephrectomy. This sequence originates from an older woman with renal cell carcinoma. This chain uses TRBV12-5 with TRBJ1-4; TRBD1 is a possible D gene (6 bases). CDR3 sequence (DNA): TGTGCTAGTGGCCCCCCGCTTACAGGGCCCCCGTTAGAACTGTTTTTT. Amino acid sequence: CASGPPLTGPPLELFF.